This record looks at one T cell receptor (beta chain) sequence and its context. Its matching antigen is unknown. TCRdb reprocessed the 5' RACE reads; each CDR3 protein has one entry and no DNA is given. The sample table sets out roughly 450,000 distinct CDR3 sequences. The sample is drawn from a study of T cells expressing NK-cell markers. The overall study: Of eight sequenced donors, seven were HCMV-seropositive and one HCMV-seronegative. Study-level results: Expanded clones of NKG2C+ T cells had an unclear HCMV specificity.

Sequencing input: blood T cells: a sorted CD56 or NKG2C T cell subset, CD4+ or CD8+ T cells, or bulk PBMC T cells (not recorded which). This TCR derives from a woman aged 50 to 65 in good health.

The CDR3 is CATSGGSGSLGELFF. The genes are TRBV24-1 and TRBJ2-2; the D call of TRBD2 rests on TCRdb alone, since no DNA is present to check it. Looked up from germline, CDR1 is KGHDR and CDR2 is SFDVKD. This CDR3 region has 15 residues.